The text below deals with one T cell receptor beta chain. CD45RO-negative, CCR7-selected cells formed the naive CD8 fraction, which excluded terminally differentiated effector memory CD45RA+ cells. The data were taken from a study of shared clonotypes between healthy human individuals. Data came from immunoSEQ multiplex PCR; TCRdb stores just in-frame clones and leaves some out. The sample consists of some 2.1 million clones, less than 95% of them appearing once. The J segment lost 7 bases and the V segment lost 1 base, leaving 11 bases of the junction unmatched. The CDR3 runs 15 residues. Per the germline V gene, CDR1 is SGHKS and CDR2 is YYEKEE (reference sequence).

The sequence derives from a man aged 18 to 30 in good health. Sequenced: naive CD8+ T cells sorted from blood. V is TRBV5-5 and J is TRBJ2-7; 7 nucleotides line up with TRBD1. The chain's CDR3 is CASSLTTGAVYEQYF. Here the CDR3 DNA reads TGTGCCAGCAGCTTGACCACAGGGGCGGTCTATGAGCAGTACTTC.